What follows are 17 T cell receptor beta chains derived from one specimen sequenced in a study of shared clonotypes between healthy human individuals. Profiled with immunoSEQ multiplex PCR; TCRdb holds only in-frame clones, not every one. The sample comprises around 2.5 million clones, over 85% of which are singletons, and around 0.37% rests with the top ten. The sequenced sample was naive CD4+ T cells from PBMCs. The subset denotes: CD45RA+ positively selected. All receptors come from a man younger than 35 in good health. Some clones in this sample may be carry-over from other donors' samples.

The gene calls are TRBV7-2 and TRBJ2-3; D uncertain. The CDR3 runs to 14 residues. Trimming pared 5 bases from V and 6 bases from J, leaving 15 bases between. Germline loops: CDR1 SGHTA, CDR2 FQGNSA. CDR3 DNA: TGTGCCAGCAGCAGCACTATAACCACGGATACGCAGTATTTT. Its protein product is CASSSTITTDTQYF.

The V gene is TRBV4-3, the J gene TRBJ2-7; 11 bases are a match to TRBD2. V shed 4 bases, J shed 5 bases, and the junction held 7 bases outside the gene matches. Germline assignment: CDR1 LGHNA and CDR2 YSLEER. The CDR3 is made up of 15 amino acids. The CDR3 spells CASSRVSGRVNEQYF. In DNA, the CDR3 is TGCGCCAGCAGCCGGGTTAGCGGGAGGGTGAACGAGCAGTACTTC.

This chain uses TRBV27 with TRBJ1-1; 7 bases align to TRBD1. V was clipped by 6 bases and J by 5 bases; unmatched bases: 9. Germline assignment: CDR1 MNHEY and CDR2 SMNVEV (reference sequence). This CDR3 contains 14 residues. This CDR3 is CASRITGEVTEAFF. In DNA, the CDR3 is TGTGCCAGCAGGATTACAGGGGAGGTGACTGAAGCTTTCTTT.

This rearrangement joins TRBV28 to TRBJ1-2, with 7 bases that match TRBD1. CDR3 size: 15 residues. The germline CDR1 and CDR2 sequences are MDHEN and SYDVKM. Trimming took 6 bases from V and 7 from J; bases not matched to a gene: 14. CDR3 in amino acids: CASSSQGWLAGGYTF. Here the CDR3 DNA reads TGTGCCAGCAGCTCACAGGGGTGGCTTGCAGGTGGCTACACCTTC.

The rearrangement links TRBV7-3 to TRBJ2-2, with D tentatively TRBD1 (5 bases). Germline-derived CDR1 and CDR2 are SGHTA and FQGTGA. V was trimmed by 5 bases and J by 4 bases, leaving 11 bases between them. This CDR3 contains 14 residues. The CDR3 reads CASSSQGFTGELFF. The CDR3 DNA reads TGTGCCAGCAGCAGCCAGGGATTCACCGGGGAGCTGTTTTTT.

The chain uses TRBV5-1 and TRBJ2-2, with TRBD2 matching over 13 bases. V was clipped by 4 bases and J by 0 bases; unmatched bases: 9. From germline, CDR1 is SGHRS and CDR2 YFSETQ. The CDR3 covers 19 residues. This CDR3 is CASSARTSGSRSNTGELFF. The CDR3 DNA follows: TGCGCCAGCAGCGCTAGGACTAGCGGGAGTAGGTCGAACACCGGGGAGCTGTTTTTT.

The V call is TRBV6-6, the J call TRBJ2-7; TRBD1 aligns across 8 bases. Unmatched junction bases numbered 7, after V lost 4 bases and J lost 2 bases. Germline lookup yields CDR1 MNHNY and CDR2 SVGAGI (reference sequence). CDR3 length equals 15 residues. CDR3 in amino acids: CASSSLTGATYEQYF. DNA of the CDR3: TGTGCCAGCAGTTCGTTGACAGGGGCAACCTACGAGCAGTACTTC.

This clone occurred once. This chain connects TRBV29-1 to TRBJ2-3, with TRBD1 identical over 9 bases. CDR1 is SQVTM, CDR2 ANQGSEA, per germline. The CDR3 extends over 13 amino acids. The V segment lost 7 bases and the J segment 2 bases; nucleotides outside the gene matches: 4. The CDR3 loop is CSGGDRDTDTQYF. The DNA for the CDR3 is TGCAGCGGAGGGGACAGGGACACAGATACGCAGTATTTT.

The rearrangement uses TRBV19 and TRBJ1-2; the D is unclear. The CDR3 sequence is 14 residues long. The germline CDR1 and CDR2 sequences are LNHDA and SQIVND (reference sequence). Trimming removed 4 bases from V and 0 bases from J, with 9 bases in between. CDR3 amino acids: CASSRTESNYGYTF. The CDR3 DNA is TGTGCCAGTAGTAGAACAGAATCTAACTATGGCTACACCTTC.

Only one count was recorded for this clone. The chain joins TRBV20-1 to TRBJ1-2; D gene uncertain. CDR1 DFQATT and CDR2 SNEGSKA come from the germline V gene (reference sequence). V lost 4 bases and J 2 bases, leaving 5 bases between the germline ends. This CDR3 has 11 residues. CDR3 coding DNA: TGCAGTGCTAACAAGAACTATGGCTACACCTTC. Protein: CSANKNYGYTF.

V usage is TRBV4-3 and J usage is TRBJ2-7; 8 nucleotides align to TRBD1. The CDR3 spans 16 residues. The J segment lost 1 base and the V segment lost 0 bases, leaving 5 bases of the junction unmatched. CDR1 is LGHNA, CDR2 YSLEER, per germline. The CDR3: CASSQDTGGTSYEQYF. The CDR3, as DNA: TGCGCCAGCAGCCAAGATACAGGGGGTACTTCCTACGAGCAGTACTTC.

The genes are TRBV5-1 and TRBJ2-5, with TRBD1 matching over 9 bases. V lost 2 bases and J lost 0; bases outside the gene matches: 2. CDR3 length equals 15 residues. Per germline, CDR1 SGHRS and CDR2 YFSETQ. The CDR3: CASSLGTGYQETQYF. CDR3 nucleotide sequence: TGCGCCAGCAGCTTAGGGACAGGGTACCAAGAGACCCAGTACTTC.

The CDR3 DNA reads as TGTGCCAGCAGCATCTGGCAGGGGGCCGGCGAGCAGTACTTC. Its protein is CASSIWQGAGEQYF. The genes are TRBV5-4 and TRBJ2-7, with TRBD1 identical over 8 bases. Losses at the gene ends were 4 bases for V and 6 bases for J; bases not matched to a gene: 9. Germline values: CDR1 SGHNT, CDR2 YYREEE (reference sequence). This CDR3 is 14 amino acids long.

This chain uses TRBV19 with TRBJ2-5, with 7 bases lining up with TRBD2. J gave up 1 base and V 9 bases, and 2 bases lay outside the gene matches. In germline, CDR1 is LNHDA, CDR2 SQIVND (reference sequence). This CDR3 contains 12 residues. CDR3 nucleotide sequence: TGTGCCAGCAGCGGGGCCCAAGAGACCCAGTACTTC. This gives the protein CASSGAQETQYF.

This sequence joins TRBV28 and TRBJ1-5, with D possibly matching TRBD1 (5 bases). Trimming cost V 5 bases and J 2 bases, with 19 bases left between them. Germline V lookup: CDR1 MDHEN, CDR2 SYDVKM. This CDR3 is built from 17 residues. Written as DNA, the CDR3 is TGTGCCAGCAGTCCCGGGGGAAGGGTAGGGGGCAATCAGCCCCAGCATTTT. Encoded protein: CASSPGGRVGGNQPQHF.

The rearrangement joins TRBV7-9 to TRBJ2-7, with 7 bases that match TRBD1. Germline V gene sequence: CDR1 SEHNR, CDR2 FQNEAQ (reference sequence). J gave up 5 bases and V 1 base, and 2 bases lay outside the gene matches. The CDR3 is 13 amino acids. The CDR3 sequence is CASSLGQGDEQYF. CDR3 DNA: TGTGCCAGCAGCTTAGGACAGGGTGACGAGCAGTACTTC.

This clone was seen a single time. Other nucleotide sequences from this sample produce the same CDR3. The chain joins TRBV7-3 to TRBJ2-5; perhaps TRBD1 as D (7 bases). Germline V lookup: CDR1 SGHTA, CDR2 FQGTGA. Trimming removed 5 bases from V and 5 bases from J, with 12 bases in between. The CDR3 has 13 amino acids. Here the CDR3 reads CASSPQGGETQYF. The CDR3 nucleotides are TGTGCCAGCAGCCCGCAGGGGGGCGAGACCCAGTACTTC.